These T cell receptor beta chains were read from a single sample in a study of T cell responses to AZD1222 COVID-19 vaccine. Assay used: immunoSEQ multiplex PCR; TCRdb lists only in-frame clones, some missing. This table has over 110,000 clones, roughly nine tenths appearing once. This specimen consisted of peripheral blood, obtained on day 0 of AZD1222 vaccination. The receptors originated from an adult in good health. Both conserved end residues are part of each CDR3. D genes are given only for firm matches. Not all rows give a size; the values are once, few, many and, for expanded clones, a class.

J gene	clone size	D gene	V gene	CDR3 DNA	CDR3 protein
TRBJ2-1	.	.	TRBV19	TGTGCCAGTAGTCTCATTACAAATTCCTACAATGAGCAGTTCTTC	CASSLITNSYNEQFF
TRBJ2-7	.	.	TRBV10-3	TGTGCCATCAGTGATGGGGGATACGAGCAGTACTTC	CAISDGGYEQYF
TRBJ1-4	.	.	TRBV6-5	TGTGCCAGTCGGGAGCGTGAAAAACTGTTTTTT	CASREREKLFF
TRBJ1-1	.	.	TRBV6-5	TGTGCCAGCAGTTACTTGTTCCGGCAGGGCGAAGCTTTCTTT	CASSYLFRQGEAFF
TRBJ2-1	.	TRBD2	TRBV6-4	TGTGCCAGCAGTGCATCGGCTAGCGGGAGGGGTGAGCAGTTCTTC	CASSASASGRGEQFF
TRBJ2-3	once	TRBD1	TRBV6-5	TGTGCCAGTGACAGGGAAAGCACAGATACGCAGTATTTT	CASDRESTDTQYF
TRBJ1-1	.	.	TRBV30	TGTGCCTGGAGTGTATTACAGGGAAGCACTGAAGCTTTCTTT	CAWSVLQGSTEAFF
TRBJ2-3	.	TRBD1	TRBV14	TGTGCCAGCAGCCAATCCCAGGGGGCTGATACGCAGTATTTT	CASSQSQGADTQYF
TRBJ1-4	.	TRBD1	TRBV2	TGTGCCAGCAATCCCGGGACAGGGGATGAAAAACTGTTTTTT	CASNPGTGDEKLFF
TRBJ2-1	.	TRBD2	TRBV18	TGTGCCAGCTCAGCGCCGGGACTAGCGGGATACAATGAGCAGTTCTTC	CASSAPGLAGYNEQFF
TRBJ2-5	.	.	TRBV7-7	TGTGCCAGCAGCTTATTGCCGGGGGCCTTTGAGACCCAGTACTTC	CASSLLPGAFETQYF
TRBJ2-2	once	.	TRBV15	TGTGCCACCAGCAGAGGTGCACGGTACAACACCGGGGAGCTGTTTTTT	CATSRGARYNTGELFF
TRBJ2-7	.	.	TRBV13	TGTGCCAGCATCCGAACAGGTTGGGAGCAGTACTTC	CASIRTGWEQYF
TRBJ1-2	.	.	TRBV6-5	TGTGCCAGCAGCCTCACAGGCAGGGGCTACACCTTC	CASSLTGRGYTF
TRBJ1-5	.	TRBD1	TRBV5-4	TGTGCCAGCAGCCACCCCGACAGGGGAAATCAGCCCCAGCATTTT	CASSHPDRGNQPQHF
TRBJ1-2	.	.	TRBV6-1	TGTGCCAGCAGTGAAGCGCCGGGGGTCTATGGCTACACCTTC	CASSEAPGVYGYTF
TRBJ1-2	.	.	TRBV4-1	TGCGCCAGCAGCCCCCGACAGGCTCCGCATGGCTACACCTTC	CASSPRQAPHGYTF
TRBJ1-5	.	.	TRBV28	TGTGCCAGCAGCTTTCGACAGGTGAGCAATCAGCCCCAGCATTTT	CASSFRQVSNQPQHF
TRBJ2-1	.	TRBD2	TRBV12-5	TGTGCTAGTGGTTTTTCACGGGGCAGCGGGGGCCTTAATGAGCAGTTCTTC	CASGFSRGSGGLNEQFF
TRBJ2-7	.	.	TRBV5-1	TGCGCCAGCAGCCCAATGACGGGCTCCTACGAGCAGTACTTC	CASSPMTGSYEQYF
TRBJ1-5	.	.	TRBV5-6	TGTGCCAGCAGCTCCCACACAATACGAACCGATCAGCCCCAGCATTTT	CASSSHTIRTDQPQHF
TRBJ2-2	.	.	TRBV9	TGTGCCAGCAGTACGGGGGCAGGGTGGGACACCGGGGAGCTGTTTTTT	CASSTGAGWDTGELFF
TRBJ2-1	.	.	TRBV7-9	TGTGCCAGCAGCCCCCCCGGGGAGCAGTTCTTC	CASSPPGEQFF
TRBJ1-4	.	.	TRBV18	TGTGCCAGCTCACCAGGGCTTAATGAAAAACTGTTTTTT	CASSPGLNEKLFF
TRBJ1-4	.	.	TRBV15	TGTGCCACCAGCAGAGCGGGGACACGTTCTGAAAAACTGTTTTTT	CATSRAGTRSEKLFF
TRBJ1-1	.	.	TRBV4-1	TGCGCCAGCAGTCCTCTGGTCTTGGGCGCTGAAGCTTTCTTT	CASSPLVLGAEAFF
TRBJ2-5	.	.	TRBV11-3	TGTGCCAGCAGCTTAATCGGAGAGACCCAGTACTTC	CASSLIGETQYF
TRBJ1-6	.	.	TRBV10-2	TGCGCCACCCTTATTGTGACAGAGGGTTCACCCCTCCACTTT	CATLIVTEGSPLHF
TRBJ2-7	.	.	TRBV7-8	TGTGCCAGCAGCTTAGTGGGGACGACCGGCGAGCAGTACTTC	CASSLVGTTGEQYF
TRBJ2-4	.	TRBD2	TRBV12-3/TRBV12-4	TGTGCCAGCATTTTAGGGCGGGAGAACATTCAGTACTTC	CASILGRENIQYF
TRBJ2-7	.	.	TRBV9	TGTGCCAGCAGCGCCCGGGACTCTTTAACCTCCTACGAGCAGTACTTC	CASSARDSLTSYEQYF